This T cell receptor beta chain was documented in a study of Ad26.COV2.S vaccination and SARS-CoV-2 variants. The data were produced by immunoSEQ multiplex PCR, yet TCRdb's version contains in-frame clones alone and is incomplete. Here the sample spans fewer than 800,000 clones, more than 70% being singletons. Treatment here: about 20 received Ad26.COV2.S at low or high dose, single or two shots; several received placebo; per-sample allocation not given. Sampling was done on day 63 after the first vaccine or placebo injection. Germline V gene data show CDR1 as SEHNR and CDR2 as FQNEAQ (reference sequence). The CDR3 consists of 13 residues. Trimming pared 4 bases from V and 2 bases from J, leaving 8 bases between.

The rearrangement joins TRBV7-9 to TRBJ1-2, with D perhaps matching TRBD1 (6 bases). This TCR was sampled from a person between 18 and 65 years old who received the Ad26.COV2.S COVID-19 vaccine or a placebo. The starting material was peripheral blood, obtained in a trial of Ad26.COV2.S vaccine versus placebo. This chain's CDR3 is CASSYDRNYGYTF. The DNA for the CDR3 is TGTGCCAGCAGCTATGACAGGAACTATGGCTACACCTTC.